These T cell receptor beta chains were read from a single sample in a study of control samples from healthy donors and cancer patients. Sequencing was performed with immunoSEQ multiplex PCR; in TCRdb, only in-frame clones are kept and a portion is missing. Here the sample spans roughly 100,000 clones, 80% to 95% being singletons. Sequencing was done on a sample of blood. All receptors come from a human donor in good health. The donor label of this sample is uncertain. Both conserved end residues are trimmed from each CDR3. The order of the fields is J gene, V gene, CDR3 length, CDR3 protein.

>TRBJ2-3|TRBV28|12
AIKRQGGTDTQY
>TRBJ1-1|TRBV5-4|13
ASSPAGQGRTEAF
>TRBJ2-1|TRBV7-8|11
ASSQAGGNEQF
>TRBJ2-5|TRBV14|11
ASSQNSQETQY
>TRBJ2-1|TRBV29-1|15
SVEAGTGVFSYNEQF
>TRBJ1-3|TRBV2|14
ASRAPKGQFGNTIY
>TRBJ2-5|TRBV6-5|10
ASTQPQETQY
>TRBJ1-2|TRBV5-1|13
ASSAGQPKGYGYT
>TRBJ2-3|TRBV19|11
ASSLQGPDTQY
>TRBJ1-1|TRBV10-3|13
AISETGQLNTEAF
>TRBJ1-2|TRBV30|12
AWSAKLPQDGYT
>TRBJ1-2|TRBV7-8|14
ASSLAPSGQTLGYT
>TRBJ2-7|TRBV11-3|11
ASSANTGSEQY
>TRBJ2-2|TRBV6-5|13
ASRPLGQNTGELF
>TRBJ1-1|TRBV5-4|10
ASSPHLAEAF
>TRBJ1-1|TRBV6-5|13
ASSYGGTMNTEAF
>TRBJ1-1|TRBV10-3|10
AISEWNTEAF